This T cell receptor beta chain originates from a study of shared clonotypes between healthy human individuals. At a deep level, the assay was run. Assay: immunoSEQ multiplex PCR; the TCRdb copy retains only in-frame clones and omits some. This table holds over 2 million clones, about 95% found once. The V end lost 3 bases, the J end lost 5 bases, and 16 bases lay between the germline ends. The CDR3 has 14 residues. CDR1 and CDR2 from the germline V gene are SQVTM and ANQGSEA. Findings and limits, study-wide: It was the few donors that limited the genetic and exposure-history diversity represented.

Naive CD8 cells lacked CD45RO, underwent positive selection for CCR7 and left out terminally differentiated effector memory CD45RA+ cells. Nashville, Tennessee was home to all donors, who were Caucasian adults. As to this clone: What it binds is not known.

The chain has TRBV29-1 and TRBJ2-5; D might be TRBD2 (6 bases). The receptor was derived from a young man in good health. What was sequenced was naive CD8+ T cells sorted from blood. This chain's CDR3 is CSVEDPGTRETQYF. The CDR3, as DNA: TGCAGCGTTGAGGACCCAGGGACTCGGGAGACCCAGTACTTC. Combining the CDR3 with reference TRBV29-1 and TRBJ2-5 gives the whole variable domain SAVISQKPSRDICQRGTSLTIQCQVDSQVTMMFWYRQQPGQSLTLIATANQGSEATYESGFVIDKFPISRPNLTFSTLTVSNMSPEDSSIYLCSVEDPGTRETQYFGPGTRLLVL.